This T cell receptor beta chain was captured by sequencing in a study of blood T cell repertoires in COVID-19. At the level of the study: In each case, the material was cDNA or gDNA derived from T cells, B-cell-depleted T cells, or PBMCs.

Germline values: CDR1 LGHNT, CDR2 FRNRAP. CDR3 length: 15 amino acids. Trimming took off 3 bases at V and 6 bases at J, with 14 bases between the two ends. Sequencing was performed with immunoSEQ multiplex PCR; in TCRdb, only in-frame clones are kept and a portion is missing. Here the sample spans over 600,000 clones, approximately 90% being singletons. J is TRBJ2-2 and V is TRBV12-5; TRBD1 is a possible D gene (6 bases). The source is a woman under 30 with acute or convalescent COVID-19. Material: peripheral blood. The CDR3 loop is CASGFLQGRSGELFF. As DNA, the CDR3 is TGTGCTAGTGGTTTCCTTCAGGGGCGGTCCGGGGAGCTGTTTTTT.